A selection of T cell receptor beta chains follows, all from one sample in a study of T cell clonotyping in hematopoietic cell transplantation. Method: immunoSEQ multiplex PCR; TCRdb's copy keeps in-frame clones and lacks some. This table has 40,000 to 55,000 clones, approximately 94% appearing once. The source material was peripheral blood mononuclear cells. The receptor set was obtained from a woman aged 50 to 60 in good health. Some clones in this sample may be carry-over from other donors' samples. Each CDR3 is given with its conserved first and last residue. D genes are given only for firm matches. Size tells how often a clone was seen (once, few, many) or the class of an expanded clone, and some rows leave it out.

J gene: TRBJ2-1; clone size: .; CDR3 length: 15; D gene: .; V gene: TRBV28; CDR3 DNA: TGTGCCAGCCACGCCTCCGGCACAGATAACAATGAGCAGTTCTTC; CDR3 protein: CASHASGTDNNEQFF
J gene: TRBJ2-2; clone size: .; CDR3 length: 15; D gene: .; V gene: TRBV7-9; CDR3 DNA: TGTGCCAGCAGTCGGACGGGCCCCGTTGGCGGGGAGCTGTTTTTT; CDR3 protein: CASSRTGPVGGELFF
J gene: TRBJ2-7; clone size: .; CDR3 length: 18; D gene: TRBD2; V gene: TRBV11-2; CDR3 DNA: TGTGCCAGCAGCCCACCCGGACTAGCGGGGGGCGATAGGGACGAGCAGTACTTC; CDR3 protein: CASSPPGLAGGDRDEQYF
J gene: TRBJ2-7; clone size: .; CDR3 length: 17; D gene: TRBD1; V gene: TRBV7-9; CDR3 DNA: TGTGCCAGCAGCTTAGGGAGGGACAGGGGGCATTCCTACGAGCAGTACTTC; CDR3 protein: CASSLGRDRGHSYEQYF
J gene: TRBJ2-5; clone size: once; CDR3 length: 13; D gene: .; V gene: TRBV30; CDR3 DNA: TGTGCCTGGAGTTTGGAACAGTTGGGGACCCAGTACTTC; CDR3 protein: CAWSLEQLGTQYF
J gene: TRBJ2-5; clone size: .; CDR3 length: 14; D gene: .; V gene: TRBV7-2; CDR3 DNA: TGTGCCAGCAGCTTAGCAGGGAGACAAGAGACCCAGTACTTC; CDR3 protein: CASSLAGRQETQYF
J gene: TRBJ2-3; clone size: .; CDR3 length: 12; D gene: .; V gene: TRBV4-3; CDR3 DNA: TGCGCCAGCAGCCCTGGCCCGGATACGCAGTATTTT; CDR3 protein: CASSPGPDTQYF
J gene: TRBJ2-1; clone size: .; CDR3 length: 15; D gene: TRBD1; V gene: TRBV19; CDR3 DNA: TGTGCCAGTAGACTGGACAGGGGCACCTACAATGAGCAGTTCTTC; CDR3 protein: CASRLDRGTYNEQFF
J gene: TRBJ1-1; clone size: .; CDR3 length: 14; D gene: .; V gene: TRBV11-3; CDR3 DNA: TGTGCCAGCAGCTCCAGTTTCATGAACACTGAAGCTTTCTTT; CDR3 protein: CASSSSFMNTEAFF
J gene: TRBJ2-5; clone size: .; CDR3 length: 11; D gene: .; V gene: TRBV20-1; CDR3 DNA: TGCAGTGCCCCCGCAAGCGAGACCCAGTACTTC; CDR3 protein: CSAPASETQYF
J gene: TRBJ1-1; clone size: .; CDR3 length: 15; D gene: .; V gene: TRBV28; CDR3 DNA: TGTGCCAGCAGTATCCCCCGGGACACTTACACTGAAGCTTTCTTT; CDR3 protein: CASSIPRDTYTEAFF
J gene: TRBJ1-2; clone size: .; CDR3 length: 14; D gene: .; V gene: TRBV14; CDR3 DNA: TGTGCCAGCAGCCCACGGGGAGGAACCTATGGCTACACCTTC; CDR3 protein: CASSPRGGTYGYTF
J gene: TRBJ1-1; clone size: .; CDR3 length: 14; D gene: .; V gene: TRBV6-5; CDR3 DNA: TGTGCCAGCAGGCCGGGAGGGTGGAACACTGAAGCTTTCTTT; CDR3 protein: CASRPGGWNTEAFF
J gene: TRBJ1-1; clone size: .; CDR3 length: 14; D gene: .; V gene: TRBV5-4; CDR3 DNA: TGTGCCAGCAGCTTTGGACAGAGAACGACTGAAGCTTTCTTT; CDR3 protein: CASSFGQRTTEAFF
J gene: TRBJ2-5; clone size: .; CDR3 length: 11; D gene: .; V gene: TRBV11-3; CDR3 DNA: TGTGCCAGCAGCTTGTTTGAGACCCAGTACTTC; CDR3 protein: CASSLFETQYF
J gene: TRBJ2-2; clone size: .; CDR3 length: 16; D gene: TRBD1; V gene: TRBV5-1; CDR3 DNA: TGCGCCAGCAGCGACACCGGGACAGGGGGCACCGGGGAGCTGTTTTTT; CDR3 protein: CASSDTGTGGTGELFF
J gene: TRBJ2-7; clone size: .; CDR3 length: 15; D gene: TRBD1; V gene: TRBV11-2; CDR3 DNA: TGTGCCAGCAGCTCGACCGGGACAGGGGTCTACGAGCAGTACTTC; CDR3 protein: CASSSTGTGVYEQYF
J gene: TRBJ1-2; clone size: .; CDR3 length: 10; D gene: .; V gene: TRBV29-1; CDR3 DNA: TGCAGCGCCGGGGGCAGTGGCTACACCTTC; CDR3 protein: CSAGGSGYTF
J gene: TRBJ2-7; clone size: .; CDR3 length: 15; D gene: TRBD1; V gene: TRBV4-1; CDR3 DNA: TGCGCCAGCAGCCACCTACAGGGGGGTCCCTACGAGCAGTACTTC; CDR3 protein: CASSHLQGGPYEQYF
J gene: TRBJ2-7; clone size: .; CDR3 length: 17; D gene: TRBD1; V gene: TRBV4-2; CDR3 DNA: TGTGCCAGCAGCCAAGATGGAGCGCAGGGGGCGCGTAGGGAGCAGTACTTC; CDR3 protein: CASSQDGAQGARREQYF
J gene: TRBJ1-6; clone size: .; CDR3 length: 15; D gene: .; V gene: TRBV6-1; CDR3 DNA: TGTGCCAGCAGTGAAGAGCGGGGTCGATCCTCACCCCTCCACTTT; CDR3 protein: CASSEERGRSSPLHF
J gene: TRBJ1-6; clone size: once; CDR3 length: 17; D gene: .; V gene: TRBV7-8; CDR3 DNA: TGTGCCAGCAGCTTAGACTCGGGGGGGTCCTATAATTCACCCCTCCACTTT; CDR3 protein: CASSLDSGGSYNSPLHF
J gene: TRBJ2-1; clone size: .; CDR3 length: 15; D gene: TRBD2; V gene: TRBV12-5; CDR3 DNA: TGTGCTAGTGGTGGCGTCCAGCGGGGGGTGTGGGAGCAGTTCTTC; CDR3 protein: CASGGVQRGVWEQFF
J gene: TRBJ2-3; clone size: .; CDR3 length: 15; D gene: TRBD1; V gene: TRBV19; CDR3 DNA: TGTGCCAGTAGTATACGGGACAGGGGTGCAGATACGCAGTATTTT; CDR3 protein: CASSIRDRGADTQYF
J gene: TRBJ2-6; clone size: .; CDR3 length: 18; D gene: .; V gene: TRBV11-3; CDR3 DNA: TGTGCCAGCAGCTTAGATATTTTTTTAGCCTCTGGGGCCAACGTCCTGACTTTC; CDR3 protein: CASSLDIFLASGANVLTF
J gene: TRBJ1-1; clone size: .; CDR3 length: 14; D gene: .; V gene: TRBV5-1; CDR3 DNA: TGCGCCAGCAGCCCCTCAGAAGGGGGGGTCGCAGCTTTCTTT; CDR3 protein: CASSPSEGGVAAFF
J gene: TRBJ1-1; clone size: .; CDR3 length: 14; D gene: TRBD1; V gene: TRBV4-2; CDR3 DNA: TGTGCCAGCAGCCAGGCGACAGGGGGTACTGAAGCTTTCTTT; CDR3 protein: CASSQATGGTEAFF
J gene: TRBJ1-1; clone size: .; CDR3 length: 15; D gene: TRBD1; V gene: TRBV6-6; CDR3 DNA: TGTGCCAGCAGTTACGACAGGGCGGGGGGTACTGAAGCTTTCTTT; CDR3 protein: CASSYDRAGGTEAFF
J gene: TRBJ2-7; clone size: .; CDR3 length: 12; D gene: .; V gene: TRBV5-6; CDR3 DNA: TGTGCCAGCAGCTTAACAGCTACCGAGCAGTACTTC; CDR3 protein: CASSLTATEQYF
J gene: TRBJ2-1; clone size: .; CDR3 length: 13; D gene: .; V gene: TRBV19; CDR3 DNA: TGTGCCAGTAGTATCAGTTACGACAATGAGCAGTTCTTC; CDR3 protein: CASSISYDNEQFF